This record looks at one T cell receptor beta chain sequence and its context. As yet, its antigen is unknown. The data derive from a study of T cell responses to AZD1222 COVID-19 vaccine. The study, taken as a whole, reports: The CD4 TCRs associated with vaccination extended across spike and predominated at 160-218 and 743-854. Vaccination with two AZD1222 doses was followed by a rise in Spike-specific TCR breadth and depth.

This CDR3 contains 13 residues. Trimming removed 8 bases from V and 3 bases from J, with 13 bases in between. Germline V gene lookup returns CDR1 SGHTA and CDR2 FQGNSA. The repertoire was sequenced with immunoSEQ multiplex PCR; TCRdb's copy has only in-frame clones and lacks some. The repertoire holds about 73,000 clones, with roughly 87% as singletons. This specimen was peripheral blood, taken 28 days after the second AZD1222 dose. The chain links TRBV7-2 to TRBJ1-1; no clear D gene. This sequence was found in an adult who received the AZD1222 COVID-19 vaccine. The CDR3 here is CASGTTAYTEAFF. The DNA of the CDR3 is TGTGCCAGCGGAACCACAGCGTACACTGAAGCTTTCTTT.